Included here is one T cell receptor beta chain sequence, with context. Antigen: not known. The germline V gene has CDR1 SEHNR and CDR2 FQNEAQ (reference sequence). The CDR3 is 14 residues long. V dropped 1 base and J dropped 1 base, with 5 bases sitting between them. The use of a sample-barcoded 5' primer and a J-beta primer mix characterized a second PCR of about 7 to 12 cycles. Tags on each cDNA molecule came from a template-switch adaptor with 12 random nucleotides. TCRdb recomputed calls from the 5' RACE reads with MiXCR, one row per CDR3 protein. Here the sample spans about a million distinct CDR3 sequences, 35% to 40% being singletons. The data originate from a study of blood T cells in healthy people across ages. Regarding the study as a whole: Age brought a roughly linear fall in TCR beta diversity measured per million T cells. In the absence of known donor CMV status, changes in expanded clonotypes were possibly confounded.

Input material: blood. This clonotype was obtained from a young man in good health. The V gene is TRBV7-9, the J gene TRBJ1-3; D is ambiguous. The CDR3 DNA is TGTGCCAGCAGCTTAGGGGAGTCTGGAAACACCATATATTTT. Translation: CASSLGESGNTIYF.